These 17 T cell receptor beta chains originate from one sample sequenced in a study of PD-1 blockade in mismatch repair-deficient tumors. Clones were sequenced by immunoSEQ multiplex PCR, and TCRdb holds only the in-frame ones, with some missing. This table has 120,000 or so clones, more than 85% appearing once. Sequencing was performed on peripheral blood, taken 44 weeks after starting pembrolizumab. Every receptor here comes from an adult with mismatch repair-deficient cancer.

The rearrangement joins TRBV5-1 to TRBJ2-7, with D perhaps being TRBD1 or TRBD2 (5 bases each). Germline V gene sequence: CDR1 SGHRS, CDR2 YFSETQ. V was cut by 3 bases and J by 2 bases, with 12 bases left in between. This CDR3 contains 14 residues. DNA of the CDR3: TGCGCCAGCAGCTCCCGGGACGGAGCCTACGAGCAGTACTTC. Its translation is CASSSRDGAYEQYF.

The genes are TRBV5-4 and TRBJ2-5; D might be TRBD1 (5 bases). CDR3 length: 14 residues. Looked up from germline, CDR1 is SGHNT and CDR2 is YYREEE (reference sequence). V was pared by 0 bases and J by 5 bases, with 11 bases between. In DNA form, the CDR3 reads TGTGCCAGCAGCTTGGATCAGGGCTCCGAGACCCAGTACTTC. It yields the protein CASSLDQGSETQYF.

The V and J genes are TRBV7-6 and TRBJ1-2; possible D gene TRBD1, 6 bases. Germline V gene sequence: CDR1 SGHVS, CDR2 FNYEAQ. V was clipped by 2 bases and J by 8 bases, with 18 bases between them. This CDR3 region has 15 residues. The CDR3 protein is CASSLMQGRSGGYTF. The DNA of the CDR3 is TGTGCCAGCAGCTTAATGCAGGGGCGATCAGGGGGCTACACCTTC.

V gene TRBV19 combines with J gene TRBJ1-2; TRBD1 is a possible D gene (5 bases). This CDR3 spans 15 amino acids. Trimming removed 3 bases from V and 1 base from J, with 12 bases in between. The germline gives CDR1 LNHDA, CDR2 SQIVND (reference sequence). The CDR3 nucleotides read TGTGCCAGTAGTATGCCCGCGGGGCTTAACTATGGCTACACCTTC. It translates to CASSMPAGLNYGYTF. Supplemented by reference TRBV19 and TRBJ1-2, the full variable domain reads DGGITQSPKYLFRKEGQNVTLSCEQNLNHDAMYWYRQDPGQGLRLIYYSQIVNDFQKGDIAEGYSVSREKKESFPLTVTSAQKNPTAFYLCASSMPAGLNYGYTFGSGTRLTVV.

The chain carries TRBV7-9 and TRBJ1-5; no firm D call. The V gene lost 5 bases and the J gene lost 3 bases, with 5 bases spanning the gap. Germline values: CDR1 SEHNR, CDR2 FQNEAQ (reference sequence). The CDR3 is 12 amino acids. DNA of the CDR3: TGTGCCAGCAGCCCCGACAATCAGCCCCAGCATTTT. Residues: CASSPDNQPQHF.

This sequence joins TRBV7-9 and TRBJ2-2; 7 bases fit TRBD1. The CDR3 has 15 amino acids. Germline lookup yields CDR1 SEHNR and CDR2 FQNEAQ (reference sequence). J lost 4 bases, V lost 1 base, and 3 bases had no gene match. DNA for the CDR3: TGTGCCAGCAGCTTAGTTGCAGGGGGCACCGGGGAGCTGTTTTTT. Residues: CASSLVAGGTGELFF.

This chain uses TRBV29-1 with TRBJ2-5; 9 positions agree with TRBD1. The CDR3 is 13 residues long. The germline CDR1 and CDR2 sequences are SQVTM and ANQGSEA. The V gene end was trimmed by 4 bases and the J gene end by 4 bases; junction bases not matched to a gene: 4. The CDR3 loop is CSVGPQGAETQYF. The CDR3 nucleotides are TGCAGCGTTGGACCACAGGGGGCAGAGACCCAGTACTTC.

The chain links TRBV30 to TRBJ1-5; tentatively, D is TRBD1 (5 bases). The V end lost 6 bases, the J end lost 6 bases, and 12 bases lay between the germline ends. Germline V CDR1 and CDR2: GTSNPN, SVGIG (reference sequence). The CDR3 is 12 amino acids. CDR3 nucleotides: TGTGCCTGCCAGTTTGGGGGTCAGCCCCAGCATTTT. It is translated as CACQFGGQPQHF.

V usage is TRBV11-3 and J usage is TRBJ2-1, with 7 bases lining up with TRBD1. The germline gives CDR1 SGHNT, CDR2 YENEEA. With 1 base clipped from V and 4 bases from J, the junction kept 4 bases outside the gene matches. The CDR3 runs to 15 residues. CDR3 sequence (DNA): TGTGCCAGCAGCTTAGTAGGGACAGCTTACAATGAGCAGTTCTTC. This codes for CASSLVGTAYNEQFF.

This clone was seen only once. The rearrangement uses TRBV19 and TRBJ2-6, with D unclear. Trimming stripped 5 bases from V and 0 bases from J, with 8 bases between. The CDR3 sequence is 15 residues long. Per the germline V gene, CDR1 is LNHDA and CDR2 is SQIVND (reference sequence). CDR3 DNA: TGTGCCAGTAGTTCCCACCTCTCTGGGGCCAACGTCCTGACTTTC. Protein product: CASSSHLSGANVLTF. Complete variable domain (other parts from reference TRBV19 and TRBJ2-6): DGGITQSPKYLFRKEGQNVTLSCEQNLNHDAMYWYRQDPGQGLRLIYYSQIVNDFQKGDIAEGYSVSREKKESFPLTVTSAQKNPTAFYLCASSSHLSGANVLTFGAGSRLTVL.

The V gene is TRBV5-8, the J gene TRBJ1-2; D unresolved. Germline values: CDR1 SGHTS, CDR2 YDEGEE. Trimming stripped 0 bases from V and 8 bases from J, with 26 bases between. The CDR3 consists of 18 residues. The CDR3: CASSLEFGQHLLWFGYTF. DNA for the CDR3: TGTGCCAGCAGCTTGGAGTTCGGGCAGCACCTGCTTTGGTTCGGCTACACCTTC.

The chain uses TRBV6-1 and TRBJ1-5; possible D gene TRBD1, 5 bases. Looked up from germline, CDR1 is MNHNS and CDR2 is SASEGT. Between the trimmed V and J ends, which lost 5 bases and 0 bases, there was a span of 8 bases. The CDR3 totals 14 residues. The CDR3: CASSPTGSNQPQHF. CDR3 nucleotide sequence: TGTGCCAGCAGTCCTACAGGTAGCAATCAGCCCCAGCATTTT.

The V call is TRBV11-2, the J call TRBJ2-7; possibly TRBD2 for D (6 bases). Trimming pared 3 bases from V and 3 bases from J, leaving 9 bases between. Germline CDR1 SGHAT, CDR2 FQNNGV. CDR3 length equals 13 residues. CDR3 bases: TGTGCCAGCAGCTTGGGGGGAGACTACGAGCAGTACTTC. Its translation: CASSLGGDYEQYF.

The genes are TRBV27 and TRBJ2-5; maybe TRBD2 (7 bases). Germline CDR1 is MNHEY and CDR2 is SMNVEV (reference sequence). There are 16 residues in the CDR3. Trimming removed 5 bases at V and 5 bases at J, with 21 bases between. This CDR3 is CASSISRPGGAETQYF. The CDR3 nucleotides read TGTGCCAGCAGTATCTCACGTCCGGGGGGCGCGGAGACCCAGTACTTC.

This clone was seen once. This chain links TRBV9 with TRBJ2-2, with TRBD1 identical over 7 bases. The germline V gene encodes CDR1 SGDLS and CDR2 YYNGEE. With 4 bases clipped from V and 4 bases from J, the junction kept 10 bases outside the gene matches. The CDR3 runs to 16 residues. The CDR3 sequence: CASSSDRVWSTGELFF. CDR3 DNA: TGTGCCAGCAGCTCCGACAGGGTTTGGAGCACCGGGGAGCTGTTTTTT.

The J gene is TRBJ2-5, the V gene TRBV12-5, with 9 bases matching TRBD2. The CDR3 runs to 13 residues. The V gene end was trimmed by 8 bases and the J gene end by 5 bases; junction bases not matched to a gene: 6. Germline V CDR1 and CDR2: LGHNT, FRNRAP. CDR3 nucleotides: TGTGCTAGTCGGGCTAGCGGGGATGAGACCCAGTACTTC. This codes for CASRASGDETQYF.

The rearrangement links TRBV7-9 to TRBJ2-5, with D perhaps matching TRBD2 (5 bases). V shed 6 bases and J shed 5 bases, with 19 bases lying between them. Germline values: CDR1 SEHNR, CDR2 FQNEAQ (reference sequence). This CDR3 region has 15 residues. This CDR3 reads CASSSRLEPGETQYF. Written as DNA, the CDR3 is TGTGCCAGCAGTTCCCGACTGGAACCGGGGGAGACCCAGTACTTC.